The 28 T cell receptor beta chains in this list originate from one sample, sequenced in a study of blood T cell repertoires in COVID-19. Produced via immunoSEQ multiplex PCR; TCRdb's table is partial and in-frame only. The data show tens of thousands of clones, 73% seen once. Sequenced material: peripheral blood. These receptors were collected from a woman aged 50 to 60 with active or convalescent COVID-19.

The chain carries TRBV5-6 and TRBJ1-6; 11 positions agree with TRBD1. The V segment lost 3 bases and the J segment 11 bases; nucleotides outside the gene matches: 4. Per germline, CDR1 SGHDT and CDR2 YYEEEE. The CDR3 is made up of 14 amino acids. CDR3 residues: CASSYRDRGAPLHF. The CDR3, as DNA: TGTGCCAGCAGCTACCGGGACAGGGGGGCACCCCTCCACTTT.

V and J are TRBV6-4 and TRBJ2-7, with TRBD2 matching over 10 bases. The CDR3 loop spans 14 amino acids. V was pared by 10 bases and J by 1 base, with 7 bases of the junction left unmatched. Germline loops: CDR1 MRHNA, CDR2 SNTAGT. CDR3 sequence: CATPLAGESYEQYF. CDR3 nucleotide sequence: TGTGCCACCCCTCTAGCGGGAGAATCCTACGAGCAGTACTTC.

This chain links TRBV28 with TRBJ1-5; 9 nucleotides agree with TRBD1. The CDR3 loop spans 15 amino acids. The germline V gene encodes CDR1 MDHEN and CDR2 SYDVKM. The J segment lost 6 bases and the V segment lost 5 bases, leaving 8 bases of the junction unmatched. In DNA form, the CDR3 reads TGTGCCAGCAGTCGACAGGGGGAGTGGGGTCAGCCCCAGCATTTT. Translating gives CASSRQGEWGQPQHF.

This clone was observed at least ten times. The chain employs TRBV5-8 and TRBJ1-2, with TRBD1 matching 12 bases. This CDR3 has 15 residues. The V gene end was trimmed by 3 bases and the J gene end by 10 bases; junction bases not matched to a gene: 10. CDR1 and CDR2 from the germline V gene are SGHTS and YDEGEE. The DNA of the CDR3 is TGTGCCAGCAGCTGGGGGACAGGGGGCAGAACCTACTACACCTTC. It yields the protein CASSWGTGGRTYYTF.

This clone showed up just once. The chain carries TRBV9 and TRBJ1-2; D gene uncertain. V was cut by 1 base and J by 4 bases, with 17 bases left in between. The germline V gene has CDR1 SGDLS and CDR2 YYNGEE. CDR3 length equals 16 residues. DNA of the CDR3: TGTGCCAGCAGCGTAAGCTATGGGTTTGAGGTCTATGGCTACACCTTC. Translating it yields CASSVSYGFEVYGYTF.

With respect to this clone: Possible read error: a much larger clone is one base away. The V gene is TRBV12-3 or TRBV12-4, the J gene TRBJ1-1; D might be TRBD1 (6 bases). Trimming took 5 bases from V and 1 from J, leaving 8 bases between them. The CDR3 is 13 amino acids. CDR3 in amino acids: CASSIQGNTEAFF. The CDR3 region has the DNA TGTGCCAGCAGTATACAGGGGAACACTGAAGCTTTCTTT.

The J gene is TRBJ1-2, the V gene TRBV10-3; 10 bases map to TRBD1. Trimming at V came to 7 bases and at J to 6 bases, leaving 11 bases not matched to a gene. From germline, CDR1 is ENHRY and CDR2 SYGVKD. The CDR3 length is 15 residues. CDR3 protein: CAITLGGQGLDGYTF. CDR3 sequence (DNA): TGTGCCATCACCTTAGGGGGACAGGGGCTGGATGGCTACACCTTC.

The chain has TRBV6-5 and TRBJ1-2; the match to TRBD1 covers 7 bases. After removal of 6 bases from V and 6 bases from J, the junction contained 7 bases not matched to a gene. CDR3 size: 13 residues. Germline V gives CDR1 MNHEY, CDR2 SVGAGI. The CDR3 sequence: CASSLTGDDGYTF. The CDR3 DNA is TGTGCCAGCAGCCTCACAGGGGACGATGGCTACACCTTC.

J is TRBJ2-5 and V is TRBV13; TRBD2 agrees at 8 bases. The germline gives CDR1 PRHDT, CDR2 FYEKMQ (reference sequence). The CDR3 covers 14 residues. With 5 bases clipped from V and 5 bases from J, the junction kept 7 bases outside the gene matches. CDR3 protein: CASSRGGTGETQYF. The CDR3 bases are TGTGCCAGCAGCCGGGGGGGGACGGGTGAGACCCAGTACTTC. The entire variable domain, with the rest obtained from reference TRBV13 and TRBJ2-5, is as follows: AAGVIQSPRHLIKEKRETATLKCYPIPRHDTVYWYQQGPGQDPQFLISFYEKMQSDKGSIPDRFSAQQFSDYHSELNMSSLELGDSALYFCASSRGGTGETQYFGPGTRLLVL.

The chain couples TRBV19 to TRBJ2-2; 10 nucleotides line up with TRBD2. The CDR3 has 16 residues. After removal of 4 bases from V and 5 bases from J, the junction contained 7 bases not matched to a gene. The germline V gene encodes CDR1 LNHDA and CDR2 SQIVND (reference sequence). The CDR3 DNA reads TGTGCCAGTAGTAACCCTAGCGGGAGAGTAACCGGGGAGCTGTTTTTT. Its protein is CASSNPSGRVTGELFF.

This chain's CDR3 is CASSPPLADTQYF. CDR3 sequence (DNA): TGTGCCAGCTCACCACCCCTCGCAGATACGCAGTATTTT. The chain recombines TRBV18 with TRBJ2-3; D is ambiguous. The V end lost 0 bases, the J end lost 4 bases, and 5 bases lay between the germline ends. This CDR3 spans 13 amino acids. The germline gives CDR1 KGHSH, CDR2 LQKENI.

The gene calls are TRBV10-3 and TRBJ2-1, with unresolved D. CDR1 ENHRY and CDR2 SYGVKD come from the germline V gene. This CDR3 has 15 amino acids. The V and J ends lost 3 bases and 0 bases respectively, with 9 bases between them. The CDR3 here is CAISDASSSYNEQFF. CDR3 in DNA: TGTGCCATCAGTGACGCGAGTAGCTCCTACAATGAGCAGTTCTTC.

This clone has a handful of counts. The V call is TRBV15, the J call TRBJ2-7; 13 bases agree with TRBD2. V dropped 0 bases and J dropped 3; count of bases not matched to a gene: 8. Germline lookup yields CDR1 LNHNV and CDR2 YYDKDF (reference sequence). The CDR3 runs 18 residues. The CDR3 reads CATSRELAGGSGGYEQYF. CDR3 sequence (DNA): TGTGCCACCAGCAGAGAACTAGCGGGAGGGAGTGGGGGCTACGAGCAGTACTTC.

The V and J genes are TRBV9 and TRBJ2-3, with unresolved D. The germline CDR1 and CDR2 sequences are SGDLS and YYNGEE. Trimming took off 4 bases at V and 2 bases at J, with 8 bases between the two ends. This CDR3 region has 13 residues. CDR3 loop: CASSTTPTDTQYF. The CDR3 nucleotides are TGTGCCAGCAGCACAACCCCCACAGATACGCAGTATTTT.

The chain's CDR3 is CASSWPQTGETNYGYTF. The CDR3 region has the DNA TGTGCCAGCAGCTGGCCTCAAACAGGGGAAACTAACTATGGCTACACCTTC. The chain combines TRBV7-9 with TRBJ1-2, with TRBD1 matching over 7 bases. This CDR3 contains 17 residues. Germline V CDR1 and CDR2: SEHNR, FQNEAQ (reference sequence). Trimming cost V 4 bases and J 0 bases; bases outside gene matches: 11.

The chain uses TRBV19 and TRBJ2-3, with 9 bases lining up with TRBD1. The length of the CDR3 is 16 residues. Losses at the gene ends were 5 bases for V and 4 bases for J; bases not matched to a gene: 10. In germline, CDR1 is LNHDA, CDR2 SQIVND (reference sequence). Written as DNA, the CDR3 is TGTGCCAGTAGTCTCCTTGGGACAGGGTTACCAGATACGCAGTATTTT. Its translation is CASSLLGTGLPDTQYF. The variable domain in full, completed from reference TRBV19 and TRBJ2-3, reads DGGITQSPKYLFRKEGQNVTLSCEQNLNHDAMYWYRQDPGQGLRLIYYSQIVNDFQKGDIAEGYSVSREKKESFPLTVTSAQKNPTAFYLCASSLLGTGLPDTQYFGPGTRLTVL.

The genes are TRBV7-2 and TRBJ1-2; D gene unclear. Per the germline V gene, CDR1 is SGHTA and CDR2 is FQGNSA. The CDR3 spans 13 residues. Trimming removed 1 base at V and 4 bases at J, with 7 bases between. The CDR3 nucleotides are TGTGCCAGCAGCTTAGACGCGCCCTATGGCTACACCTTC. Protein: CASSLDAPYGYTF.

The rearrangement uses TRBV27 and TRBJ2-7, with D perhaps TRBD2 (5 bases). Germline CDR1 is MNHEY and CDR2 is SMNVEV (reference sequence). Trimming pared 1 base from V and 7 bases from J, leaving 14 bases between. The CDR3 length is 14 residues. The CDR3 coding sequence is TGTGCCAGCAGTTTATTAGGCCCGACGGGAGAGCAGTACTTC. It translates to CASSLLGPTGEQYF.

The chain employs TRBV28 and TRBJ2-1; 9 bases agree with TRBD2. Trimming removed 5 bases from V and 3 bases from J; junction bases left unmatched: 5. The CDR3 totals 15 residues. Germline-derived CDR1 and CDR2 are MDHEN and SYDVKM. CDR3: CASSPRLAVYNEQFF. The CDR3 nucleotides are TGTGCCAGCAGTCCCCGACTAGCGGTCTACAATGAGCAGTTCTTC. The variable domain in full, with the rest retrieved from reference TRBV28 and TRBJ2-1, is DVKVTQSSRYLVKRTGEKVFLECVQDMDHENMFWYRQDPGLGLRLIYFSYDVKMKEKGDIPEGYSVSREKKERFSLILESASTNQTSMYLCASSPRLAVYNEQFFGPGTRLTVL.

V gene TRBV7-9 combines with J gene TRBJ2-5; D is undetermined. Germline V gene data show CDR1 as SEHNR and CDR2 as FQNEAQ (reference sequence). The CDR3 spans 13 residues. Trimming cost V 5 bases and J 2 bases, with 9 bases left between them. The CDR3 DNA reads TGTGCCAGCAGCCCCGACTGGCAAGAGACCCAGTACTTC. This codes for CASSPDWQETQYF.

The V call is TRBV3-1 (or the pseudogene TRBV3-2), the J call TRBJ1-2, with 8 bases matching TRBD1. Germline CDR1 and CDR2: LGHDT and YNNKEL (reference sequence). Germline trimming cut 0 bases from V and 7 bases from J; bases unmatched to any gene: 10. The CDR3 covers 16 residues. In DNA form, the CDR3 reads TGTGCCAGCAGCCAAGATTTAGCGGCAGGGGGCCGTGGCTACACCTTC. It encodes CASSQDLAAGGRGYTF.

The V and J genes are TRBV12-5 and TRBJ2-3; 8 bases fit TRBD2. Germline CDR1 and CDR2: LGHNT and FRNRAP. J lost 0 bases, V lost 0 bases, and 5 bases had no gene match. CDR3 size: 17 residues. The CDR3 is CASGLVLTGGSTDTQYF. The CDR3 DNA reads as TGTGCTAGTGGTTTGGTACTAACGGGAGGGAGCACAGATACGCAGTATTTT.

The chain employs TRBV21-1 and TRBJ1-1. TRBV21-1 is noted as a pseudogene. The CDR3 has 17 residues. This chain's CDR3 is CASDPEGILGVNTEAFF. CDR3 nucleotide sequence: TGTGCCAGCGACCCGGAGGGGATTCTGGGGGTGAACACTGAAGCTTTCTTT.

The rearrangement joins TRBV5-4 to TRBJ2-5; 7 nucleotides align to TRBD2. V trimming: 4 bases; J trimming: 2 bases; junction bases outside the gene matches: 8. The germline V gene encodes CDR1 SGHNT and CDR2 YYREEE (reference sequence). This CDR3 comprises 15 residues. The CDR3 nucleotides are TGTGCCAGCAGCGAGGGAGGGTTTGGGCAAGAGACCCAGTACTTC. This codes for CASSEGGFGQETQYF.

This clone was seen more than once but under ten times. The chain has TRBV6-4 and TRBJ2-1, with 8 bases aligning to TRBD2. This CDR3 comprises 15 residues. V trimming: 6 bases; J trimming: 4 bases; junction bases outside the gene matches: 8. CDR1 and CDR2 from the germline V gene are MRHNA and SNTAGT. The CDR3 spells CASRKLADTYNEQFF. The CDR3 nucleotides read TGTGCCAGCAGGAAACTAGCGGATACTTACAATGAGCAGTTCTTC.

The chain joins TRBV29-1 to TRBJ1-2; 7 nucleotides agree with TRBD1. V trimming: 1 base; J trimming: 6 bases; junction bases outside the gene matches: 2. The length of the CDR3 is 12 residues. Germline V gives CDR1 SQVTM, CDR2 ANQGSEA. The CDR3 spells CSVEGQGNGYTF. The CDR3 DNA reads as TGCAGCGTTGAAGGACAGGGAAATGGCTACACCTTC.

The CDR3 reads CASSITGPQGNTIYF. The CDR3 region has the DNA TGTGCCAGTAGTATTACAGGTCCTCAGGGGAACACCATATATTTT. This chain connects TRBV19 to TRBJ1-3; the D gene is possibly TRBD1 (6 bases). The V end was cut by 3 bases, the J end by 7 bases, with 16 bases between. The CDR3 spans 15 residues. Germline CDR1 is LNHDA and CDR2 is SQIVND (reference sequence).

This chain connects TRBV12-3 or TRBV12-4 to TRBJ2-1, with a tentative D call TRBD2 (6 bases). Trimming left V 8 bases short and J 6 bases short, with 8 bases between. This CDR3 spans 11 amino acids. Here the CDR3 reads CASGGGNEQFF. In nucleotides, the CDR3 is TGTGCCAGCGGGGGAGGCAATGAGCAGTTCTTC.